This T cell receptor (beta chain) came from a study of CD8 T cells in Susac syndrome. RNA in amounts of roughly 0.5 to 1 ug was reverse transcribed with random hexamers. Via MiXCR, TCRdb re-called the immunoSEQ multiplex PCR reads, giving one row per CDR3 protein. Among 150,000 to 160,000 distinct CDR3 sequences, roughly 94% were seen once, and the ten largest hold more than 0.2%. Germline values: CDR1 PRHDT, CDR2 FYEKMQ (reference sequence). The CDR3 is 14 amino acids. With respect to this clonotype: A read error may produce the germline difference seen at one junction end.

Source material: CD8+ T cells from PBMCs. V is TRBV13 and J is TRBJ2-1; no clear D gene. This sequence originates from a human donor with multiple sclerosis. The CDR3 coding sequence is TGTGCCAGCAGCTTAGCGGTAGGCTACAGTGAGCAGTTCTTC. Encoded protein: CASSLAVGYSEQFF.